Below are 17 T cell receptor beta chains sequenced from a single sample in a study of shared clonotypes between healthy human individuals (dated by TCRdb to about 2020). The library was built by means of the immunoSEQ multiplex PCR assay. Here the immuneACCESS table is served through TCRdb, limited to in-frame sequences with V and J called. Missing clones are a known gap in these copies; in checked studies unresolved V genes cover under half, and the rest lacks a known reason. The sample records some 2,000,000 clones, 85% to 95% of which are singletons. The ten largest clones represent around 0.13% of the sample. Sequences were obtained from naive CD4+ T cells sorted from blood. Read against the paper, the sample's cell subset or site label means: CD45RA+ positively selected. The source is a man between 18 and 35 years old in good health.

The chain has TRBV5-1 and TRBJ2-2, with no clear D. CDR1 SGHRS and CDR2 YFSETQ come from the germline V gene. The CDR3 contains 15 residues. The germline V and J ends were trimmed by 5 bases and 0 bases, with 11 bases remaining between them. CDR3 sequence reads: CASRRSESNTGELFF. CDR3 nucleotides: TGCGCCAGCAGGCGGTCGGAATCGAACACCGGGGAGCTGTTTTTT.

The chain carries TRBV6-6 and TRBJ2-7, with D possibly being TRBD2 (5 bases). Germline-derived CDR1 and CDR2 are MNHNY and SVGAGI (reference sequence). Trimming shortened V by 6 bases and J by 0 bases, and 12 bases separated the two germline ends. The CDR3 totals 14 residues. The CDR3 DNA reads TGTGCCAGCAGAACGGTGGGGAGCTCCTACGAGCAGTACTTC. It specifies CASRTVGSSYEQYF.

This clone has a single count. The chain recombines TRBV5-1 with TRBJ2-1; the match to TRBD2 covers 10 bases. This CDR3 spans 15 amino acids. V shed 2 bases, J shed 9 bases, and the junction held 8 bases outside the gene matches. Germline V CDR1 and CDR2: SGHRS, YFSETQ. The chain's CDR3 is CASSFRLAGAFEQFF. For the CDR3, the DNA is TGCGCCAGCAGCTTTCGGCTAGCGGGAGCGTTTGAGCAGTTCTTC.

The chain couples TRBV5-5 to TRBJ2-7; no clear D gene. This CDR3 has 16 amino acids. V was cut by 0 bases and J by 3 bases, with 16 bases left in between. The germline V gene has CDR1 SGHKS and CDR2 YYEKEE (reference sequence). The CDR3 sequence is CASSLEGPVHIYEQYF. The CDR3 DNA reads as TGTGCCAGCAGCTTGGAAGGCCCTGTTCACATCTACGAGCAGTACTTC.

The V call is TRBV4-3, the J call TRBJ2-3, with 7 bases that match TRBD2. The CDR3 runs to 16 residues. Germline V gene sequence: CDR1 LGHNA, CDR2 YSLEER. The junction had 11 bases not matched to a gene; V was cut back by 3 bases and J by 5 bases. In nucleotides, the CDR3 is TGCGCCAGCAGCCACAAGGGAGGGCCGGAGCGAGATACGCAGTATTTT. This encodes CASSHKGGPERDTQYF.

Note on this clone: This may be a read error, as it is one base from a much larger clone. The J gene is TRBJ1-2, the V gene TRBV29-1, with D hard to call. The CDR3 is 12 amino acids. In germline, CDR1 is SQVTM, CDR2 ANQGSEA. Trimming removed 7 bases from V and 8 bases from J, with 17 bases in between. For the CDR3, the DNA is TGCAGCGGTGTGAGGACCGAGACGGGCTACACCTTC. Protein: CSGVRTETGYTF.

V gene TRBV30 combines with J gene TRBJ2-3; D gene unclear. V lost 2 bases, J lost 4 bases, and 4 bases lay in between. This CDR3 contains 11 residues. Germline V gene data show CDR1 as GTSNPN and CDR2 as SVGIG (reference sequence). The CDR3 protein is CAWSIPDTQYF. CDR3 in DNA: TGTGCCTGGAGTATTCCAGATACGCAGTATTTT.

The V and J genes are TRBV6-4 and TRBJ1-2; 11 nucleotides match TRBD1. The CDR3 has 16 amino acids. V dropped 6 bases and J dropped 1; count of bases not matched to a gene: 7. Germline V gene lookup returns CDR1 MRHNA and CDR2 SNTAGT. The CDR3 reads CASSAGQGASNYGYTF. The CDR3 nucleotides read TGTGCCAGCAGCGCTGGACAGGGGGCGAGTAACTATGGCTACACCTTC.

DNA for the CDR3: TGTGCCAGCCGTAGGGGGGCCTGGACTAACTATGGCTACACCTTC. Amino acids: CASRRGAWTNYGYTF. This chain uses TRBV6-5 with TRBJ1-2; a possible D gene is TRBD1 (6 bases). V was pared by 8 bases and J by 0 bases, with 16 bases between. The CDR3 runs 15 residues. Germline lookup yields CDR1 MNHEY and CDR2 SVGAGI.

The V and J genes are TRBV7-2 and TRBJ1-2; tentative D call: TRBD1 (6 bases). Trimming shortened V by 1 base and J by 5 bases, and 8 bases separated the two germline ends. The germline gives CDR1 SGHTA, CDR2 FQGNSA. The CDR3 spans 13 residues. Here the CDR3 reads CASSLEGEYGYTF. In DNA form, the CDR3 reads TGTGCCAGCAGCTTAGAGGGGGAGTATGGCTACACCTTC.

As for this clone: Other DNA sequences of this sample code for an identical CDR3. This chain links TRBV10-3 with TRBJ1-3; unclear D gene. Germline V CDR1 and CDR2: ENHRY, SYGVKD. The CDR3 has 15 amino acids. Trimming removed 0 bases at V and 0 bases at J, with 6 bases between. The CDR3 sequence is CAISESGSSGNTIYF. CDR3 in DNA: TGTGCCATCAGTGAGTCGGGGTCCTCTGGAAACACCATATATTTT.

The chain has TRBV28 and TRBJ1-2; D is possibly TRBD1 (6 bases). The CDR3 sequence is 15 residues long. Trimming pared 2 bases from V and 3 bases from J, leaving 13 bases between. CDR1 is MDHEN, CDR2 SYDVKM, per germline. CDR3 residues: CASSLPGAGDYGYTF. CDR3 nucleotides: TGTGCCAGCAGTTTACCGGGGGCAGGGGACTATGGCTACACCTTC.

V gene TRBV6-5 combines with J gene TRBJ2-2; 7 nucleotides line up with TRBD2. The CDR3 has 16 residues. The V gene's germline CDR1 is MNHEY and CDR2 SVGAGI. V dropped 4 bases and J dropped 3; count of bases not matched to a gene: 8. The CDR3 is CASSSPGTTHTGELFF. CDR3 nucleotides: TGTGCCAGCAGTTCCCCCGGGACTACCCACACCGGGGAGCTGTTTTTT.

The chain combines TRBV9 with TRBJ2-7, with 8 bases aligning to TRBD2. This CDR3 is 14 amino acids long. V lost 3 bases and J lost 2; bases outside the gene matches: 4. The germline V gene has CDR1 SGDLS and CDR2 YYNGEE. In nucleotides, the CDR3 is TGTGCCAGCAGCGGCGTAGCGGGAACCTACGAGCAGTACTTC. The encoded protein is CASSGVAGTYEQYF.

As to this clone: This CDR3 is also generated by other DNA sequences in the sample. This chain uses TRBV14 with TRBJ2-7; D call uncertain. Germline lookup yields CDR1 SGHDN and CDR2 FVKESK. CDR3 length: 11 residues. Trimming stripped 1 base from V and 9 bases from J, with 7 bases between. For the CDR3, the DNA is TGTGCCAGCAGCCAAGGCTTAGGGCAGTACTTC. This sequence encodes CASSQGLGQYF.

The chain links TRBV11-2 to TRBJ2-1; the D gene could be TRBD1 or TRBD2 (6 bases each). In germline, CDR1 is SGHAT, CDR2 FQNNGV. With 6 bases removed from V and 12 bases from J, the gap between germline ends came to 18 bases. This CDR3 region has 13 residues. The CDR3 is CASSAGGGDWQFF. CDR3 bases: TGTGCCAGCAGTGCCGGGGGCGGGGACTGGCAGTTCTTC.

The gene calls are TRBV9 and TRBJ1-1; D remains unclear. The V gene lost 0 bases and the J gene lost 6 bases, with 12 bases spanning the gap. The CDR3 has 14 residues. Germline V gene data show CDR1 as SGDLS and CDR2 as YYNGEE. CDR3 nucleotide sequence: TGTGCCAGCAGCGTAGAACTTAGTTCTCCTGAAGCTTTCTTT. It translates to CASSVELSSPEAFF.